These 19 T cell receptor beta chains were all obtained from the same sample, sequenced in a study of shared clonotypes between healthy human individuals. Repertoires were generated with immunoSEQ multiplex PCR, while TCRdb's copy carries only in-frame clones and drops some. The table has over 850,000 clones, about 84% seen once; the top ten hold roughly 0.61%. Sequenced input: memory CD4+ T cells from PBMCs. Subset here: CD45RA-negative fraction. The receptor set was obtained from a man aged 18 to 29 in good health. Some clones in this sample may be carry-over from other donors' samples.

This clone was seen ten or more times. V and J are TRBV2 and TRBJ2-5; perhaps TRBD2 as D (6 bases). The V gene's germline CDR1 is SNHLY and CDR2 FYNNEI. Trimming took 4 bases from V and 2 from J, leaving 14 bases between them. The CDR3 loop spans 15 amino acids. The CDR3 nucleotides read TGTGCCAGCAGTGTCGGCGGGACCCGACAAGAGACCCAGTACTTC. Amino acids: CASSVGGTRQETQYF.

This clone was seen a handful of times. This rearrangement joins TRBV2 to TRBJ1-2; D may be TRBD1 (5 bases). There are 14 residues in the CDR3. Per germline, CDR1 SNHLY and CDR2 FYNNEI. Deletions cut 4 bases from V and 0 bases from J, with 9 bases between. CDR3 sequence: CASSAGAANYGYTF. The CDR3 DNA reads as TGTGCCAGCAGTGCCGGGGCGGCTAACTATGGCTACACCTTC.

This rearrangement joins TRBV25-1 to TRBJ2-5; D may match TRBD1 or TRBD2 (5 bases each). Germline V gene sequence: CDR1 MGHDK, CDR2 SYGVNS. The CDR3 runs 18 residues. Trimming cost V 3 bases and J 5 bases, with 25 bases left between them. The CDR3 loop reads CASSDLGAGKTPLETQYF. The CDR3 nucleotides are TGTGCCAGCAGTGACCTCGGGGCCGGGAAGACGCCTCTTGAGACCCAGTACTTC.

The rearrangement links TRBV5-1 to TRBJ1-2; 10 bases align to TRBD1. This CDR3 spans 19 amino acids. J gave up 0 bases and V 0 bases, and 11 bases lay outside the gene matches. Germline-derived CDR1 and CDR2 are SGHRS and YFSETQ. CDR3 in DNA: TGCGCCAGCAGCTTGGGTCCGACAGGGGGCCGCCTTACTAACTATGGCTACACCTTC. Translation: CASSLGPTGGRLTNYGYTF.

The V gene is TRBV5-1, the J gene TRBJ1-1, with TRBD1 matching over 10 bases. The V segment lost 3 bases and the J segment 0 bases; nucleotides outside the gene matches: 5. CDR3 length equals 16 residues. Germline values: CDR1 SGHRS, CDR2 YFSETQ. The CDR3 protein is CASSSGQGGLNTEAFF. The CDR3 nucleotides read TGCGCCAGCAGCTCCGGACAGGGGGGATTGAACACTGAAGCTTTCTTT.

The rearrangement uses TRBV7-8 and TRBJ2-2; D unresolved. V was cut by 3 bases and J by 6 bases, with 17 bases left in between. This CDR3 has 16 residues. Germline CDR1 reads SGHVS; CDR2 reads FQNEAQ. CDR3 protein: CASSLPSHQTAGELFF. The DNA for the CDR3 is TGTGCCAGCAGCTTGCCCTCCCACCAGACGGCCGGGGAGCTGTTTTTT.

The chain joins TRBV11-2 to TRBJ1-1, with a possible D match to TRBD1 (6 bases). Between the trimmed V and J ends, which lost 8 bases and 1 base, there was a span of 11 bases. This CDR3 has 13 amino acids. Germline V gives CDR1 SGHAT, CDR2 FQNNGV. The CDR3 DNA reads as TGTGCCAGCGGTACAGGGAAGAACACTGAAGCTTTCTTT. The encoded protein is CASGTGKNTEAFF.

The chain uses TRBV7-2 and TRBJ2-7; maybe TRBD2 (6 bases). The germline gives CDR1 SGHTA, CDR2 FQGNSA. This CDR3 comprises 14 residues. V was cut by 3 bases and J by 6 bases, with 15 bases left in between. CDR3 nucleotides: TGTGCCAGCAGCTTGGACGGGAGTGCGATCGAGCAGTACTTC. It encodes CASSLDGSAIEQYF. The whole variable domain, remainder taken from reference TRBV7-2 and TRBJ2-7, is GAGVSQSPSNKVTEKGKDVELRCDPISGHTALYWYRQSLGQGLEFLIYFQGNSAPDKSGLPSDRFSAERTGGSVSTLTIQRTQQEDSAVYLCASSLDGSAIEQYFGPGTRLTVT.

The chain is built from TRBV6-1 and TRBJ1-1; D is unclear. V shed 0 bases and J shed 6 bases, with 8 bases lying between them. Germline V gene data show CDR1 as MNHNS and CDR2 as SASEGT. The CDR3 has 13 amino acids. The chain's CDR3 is CASSEARGAEAFF. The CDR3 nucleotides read TGTGCCAGCAGTGAAGCACGGGGAGCTGAAGCTTTCTTT.

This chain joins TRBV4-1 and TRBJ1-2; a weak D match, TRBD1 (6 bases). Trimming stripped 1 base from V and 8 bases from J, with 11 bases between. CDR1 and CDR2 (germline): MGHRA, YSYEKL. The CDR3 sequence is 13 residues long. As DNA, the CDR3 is TGCGCCAGCAGCCAAGTTAACAGGGTGGGCTACACCTTC. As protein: CASSQVNRVGYTF.

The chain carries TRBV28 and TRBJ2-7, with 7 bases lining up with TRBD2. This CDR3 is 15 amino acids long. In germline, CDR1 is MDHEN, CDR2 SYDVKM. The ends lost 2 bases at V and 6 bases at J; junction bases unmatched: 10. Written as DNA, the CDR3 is TGTGCCAGCAGTTTAGGGGGAGGGGCCACCCGCGAGCAGTACTTC. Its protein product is CASSLGGGATREQYF.

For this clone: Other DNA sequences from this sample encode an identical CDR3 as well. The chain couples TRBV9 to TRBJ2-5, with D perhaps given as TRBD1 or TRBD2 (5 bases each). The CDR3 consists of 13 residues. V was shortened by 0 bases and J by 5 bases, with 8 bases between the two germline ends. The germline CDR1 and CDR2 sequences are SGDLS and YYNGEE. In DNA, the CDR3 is TGTGCCAGCAGCGTAGGATGGGGGGAGACCCAGTACTTC. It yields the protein CASSVGWGETQYF.

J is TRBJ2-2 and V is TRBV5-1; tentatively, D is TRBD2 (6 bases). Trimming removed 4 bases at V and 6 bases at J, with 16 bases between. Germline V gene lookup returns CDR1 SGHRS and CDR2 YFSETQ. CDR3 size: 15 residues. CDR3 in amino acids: CASSQGGMDAGELFF. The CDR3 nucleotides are TGCGCCAGCAGCCAGGGCGGGATGGATGCCGGGGAGCTGTTTTTT. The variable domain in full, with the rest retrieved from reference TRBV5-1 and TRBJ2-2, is KAGVTQTPRYLIKTRGQQVTLSCSPISGHRSVSWYQQTPGQGLQFLFEYFSETQRNKGNFPGRFSGRQFSNSRSEMNVSTLELGDSALYLCASSQGGMDAGELFFGEGSRLTVL.

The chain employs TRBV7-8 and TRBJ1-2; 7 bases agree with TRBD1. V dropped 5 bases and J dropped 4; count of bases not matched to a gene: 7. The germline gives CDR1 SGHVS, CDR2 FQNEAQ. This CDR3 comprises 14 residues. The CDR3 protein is CASSPIEGAYGYTF. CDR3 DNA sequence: TGTGCCAGCAGCCCCATCGAGGGGGCCTATGGCTACACCTTC.

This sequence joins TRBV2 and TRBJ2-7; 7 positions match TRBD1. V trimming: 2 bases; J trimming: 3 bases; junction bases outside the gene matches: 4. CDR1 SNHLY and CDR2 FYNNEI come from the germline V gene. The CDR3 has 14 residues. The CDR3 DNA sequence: TGTGCCAGCAGTGAACTAAGGGACAGCTACGAGCAGTACTTC. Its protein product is CASSELRDSYEQYF. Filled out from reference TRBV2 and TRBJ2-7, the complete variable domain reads EPEVTQTPSHQVTQMGQEVILRCVPISNHLYFYWYRQILGQKVEFLVSFYNNEISEKSEIFDDQFSVERPDGSNFTLKIRSTKLEDSAMYFCASSELRDSYEQYFGPGTRLTVT.

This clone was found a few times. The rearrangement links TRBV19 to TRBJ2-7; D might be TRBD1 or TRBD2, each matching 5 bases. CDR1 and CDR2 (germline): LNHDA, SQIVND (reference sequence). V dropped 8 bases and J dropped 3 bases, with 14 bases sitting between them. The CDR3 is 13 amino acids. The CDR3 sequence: CASRRDGHYEQYF. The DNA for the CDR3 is TGTGCCAGTCGACGGGACGGACACTACGAGCAGTACTTC.

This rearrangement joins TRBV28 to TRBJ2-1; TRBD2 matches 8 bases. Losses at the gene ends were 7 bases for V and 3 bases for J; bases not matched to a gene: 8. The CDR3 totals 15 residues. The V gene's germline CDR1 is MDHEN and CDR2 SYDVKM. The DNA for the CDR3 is TGTGCCAGCACCTCATCGGGGGGGAACTACAATGAGCAGTTCTTC. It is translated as CASTSSGGNYNEQFF.

CDR3 loop: CASSVSPGAASYNEQFF. CDR3 DNA sequence: TGTGCCAGCAGCGTGTCTCCTGGGGCAGCATCATACAATGAGCAGTTCTTC. V usage is TRBV9 and J usage is TRBJ2-1; perhaps TRBD1 as D (5 bases). There are 17 residues in the CDR3. Trimming pared 2 bases from V and 4 bases from J, leaving 19 bases between. In germline, CDR1 is SGDLS, CDR2 YYNGEE.

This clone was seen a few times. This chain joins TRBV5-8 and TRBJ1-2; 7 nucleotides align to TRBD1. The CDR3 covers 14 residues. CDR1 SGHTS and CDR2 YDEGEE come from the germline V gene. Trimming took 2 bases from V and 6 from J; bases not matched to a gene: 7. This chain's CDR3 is CASSFSGGINGYTF. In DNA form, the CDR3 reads TGTGCCAGCAGCTTTTCAGGGGGGATCAATGGCTACACCTTC.